This T cell receptor (beta chain) derives from a study of cytomegalovirus exposure and HLA in healthy donors. Study-wide findings and caveats: Listed as cytomegalovirus-associated were 150 or so TCR beta chains. Analyses of presence/absence relied on an assumption of roughly uniform sequencing depth across donors.

The PCR had 60 Vbeta and 13 Jbeta primers. How the authors handled the data: In a later analysis, of roughly 73 million unique beta chains, roughly 10 million appeared in at least two donors. TCRdb's copy holds only in-frame clones and misses some; the assay was immunoSEQ multiplex PCR. From that table come the V and J calls and clone size; the DNA was used to work out D and trimming. This sample has 85,000 to 100,000 clones, with 60% to 85% found just once. The CDR3 spans 14 residues. Germline lookup yields CDR1 SGHRS and CDR2 YFSETQ. A word on this clone: Its target is unknown.

The source is a man aged 50 to 59 in good health and CMV-seropositive. Sequenced: PBMCs. The chain combines TRBV5-1 with TRBJ2-5, with 12 positions matching TRBD2. TRBJ2-7 explains the end of the DNA better; the J call may be wrong. Here the CDR3 reads CASTQTSGGYEQYF. The DNA of the CDR3 is TGCGCCAGCACCCAGACTAGCGGGGGCTACGAGCAGTACTTC.